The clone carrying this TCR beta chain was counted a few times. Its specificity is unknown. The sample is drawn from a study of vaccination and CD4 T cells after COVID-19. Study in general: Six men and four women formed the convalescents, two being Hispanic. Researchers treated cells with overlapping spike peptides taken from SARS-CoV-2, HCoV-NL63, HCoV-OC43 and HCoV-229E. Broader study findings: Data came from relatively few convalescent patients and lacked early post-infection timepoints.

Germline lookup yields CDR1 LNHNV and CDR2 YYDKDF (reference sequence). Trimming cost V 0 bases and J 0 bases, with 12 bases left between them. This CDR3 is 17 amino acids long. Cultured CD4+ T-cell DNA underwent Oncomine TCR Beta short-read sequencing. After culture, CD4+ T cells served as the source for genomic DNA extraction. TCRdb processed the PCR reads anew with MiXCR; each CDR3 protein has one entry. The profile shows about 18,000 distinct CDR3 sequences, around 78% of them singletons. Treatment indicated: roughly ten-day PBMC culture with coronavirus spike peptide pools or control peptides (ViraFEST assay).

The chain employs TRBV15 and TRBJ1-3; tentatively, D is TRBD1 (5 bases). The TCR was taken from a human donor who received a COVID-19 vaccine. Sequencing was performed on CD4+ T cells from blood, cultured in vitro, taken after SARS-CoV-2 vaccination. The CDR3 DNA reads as TGTGCCACCAGCAGAGATGTGGCAGGGAGCTCTGGAAACACCATATATTTT. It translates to CATSRDVAGSSGNTIYF.